This entry is about one T cell receptor beta chain. The antigen is not known. Use of 60 Vbeta and 13 Jbeta primers characterized the PCR. TCRdb's table, derived via immunoSEQ multiplex PCR, lists solely in-frame clones and lacks some. In the table there are approximately 130,000 clones, approximately 85% of which are singletons. The sample belongs to a study of cytomegalovirus exposure and HLA in healthy donors. Study background: Approximately 200 million T cells yielded over 90 million unique TCR beta sequences in earlier analysis.

Whole-study findings and limits: Reports state that TCR beta sequences accurately predicted most subjects' HLA-A and HLA-B alleles. Across all donors, roughly uniform sequencing depth was an assumption of the presence/absence analyses. As a later analysis showed, a missense DCLRE1C variant was linked to trimming of TCR beta V- and J-genes.

This CDR3 contains 15 residues. Germline V gives CDR1 SGHRS, CDR2 YFSETQ. The V end was cut by 6 bases, the J end by 0 bases, with 13 bases between. The clonotype comes from a boy aged 5-17 years in good health and CMV-seronegative. This chain connects TRBV5-1 to TRBJ2-1, with D tentatively TRBD2 (6 bases). Sequencing was performed on PBMCs. The CDR3 sequence: CASNLAESSYNEQFF. CDR3 bases: TGCGCCAGCAATTTAGCGGAGAGCTCCTACAATGAGCAGTTCTTC.